This T cell receptor (beta chain) originates from a study of T cell responses to AZD1222 COVID-19 vaccine. In its sample, this clone was seen a few times. Its specificity is not known. This CDR3 spans 14 amino acids. V gave up 4 bases and J gave up 9 bases; unmatched junction bases: 5. The germline V gene encodes CDR1 SNHLY and CDR2 FYNNEI. Whole-study findings and limits: There were mostly white British donors and more females than males, and clonal diversity was possibly underestimated. As reported, nearly half of all spike-specific TCRs target variant regions that are unmutated. The repertoires were collected only after the peak T cell response.

Data came from immunoSEQ multiplex PCR; TCRdb stores just in-frame clones and leaves some out. The sample carries some 61,000 clones, approximately 84% recorded once. The receptor's source is an adult in good health. The V gene is TRBV2, the J gene TRBJ1-6; TRBD1 matches at 8 bases. Sequenced material: peripheral blood, taken on day 0 of AZD1222 vaccination. The CDR3 sequence is CASSAGQGLSPLHF. CDR3 DNA: TGTGCCAGCAGTGCCGGACAGGGTCTTTCACCCCTCCACTTT.